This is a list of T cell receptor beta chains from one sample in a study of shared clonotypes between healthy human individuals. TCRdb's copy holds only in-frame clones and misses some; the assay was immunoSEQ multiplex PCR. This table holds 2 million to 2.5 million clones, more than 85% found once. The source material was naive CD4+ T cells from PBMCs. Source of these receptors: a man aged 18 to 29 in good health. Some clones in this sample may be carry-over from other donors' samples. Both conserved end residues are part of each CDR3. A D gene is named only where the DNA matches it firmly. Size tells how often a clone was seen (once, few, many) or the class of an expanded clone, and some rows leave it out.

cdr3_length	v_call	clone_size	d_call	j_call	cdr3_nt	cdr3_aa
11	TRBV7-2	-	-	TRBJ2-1	TGTGCCAGCAGGAGATACAATGAGCAGTTCTTC	CASRRYNEQFF
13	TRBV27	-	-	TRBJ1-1	TGTGCCAGCAGTGTTAGAGTTTTCGGTGAAGCTTTCTTT	CASSVRVFGEAFF
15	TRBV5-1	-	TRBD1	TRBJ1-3	TGCGCCAGCAGCCCCCGGCAGGGGGAAGGAAACACCATATATTTT	CASSPRQGEGNTIYF
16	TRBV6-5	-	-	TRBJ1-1	TGTGCCAGCAGTTACTCGAAAACGGTCATGAACACTGAAGCTTTCTTT	CASSYSKTVMNTEAFF
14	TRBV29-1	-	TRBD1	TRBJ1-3	TGCAGCGTTGGAGCAGGGGGAACTGGAAACACCATATATTTT	CSVGAGGTGNTIYF
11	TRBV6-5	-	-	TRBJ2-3	TGTGCCAGCACGGCGGCAGATACGCAGTATTTT	CASTAADTQYF
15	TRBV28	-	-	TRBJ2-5	TGTGCCAGCAGTTGGGCAGACGGCGTCTCAGAGACCCAGTACTTC	CASSWADGVSETQYF
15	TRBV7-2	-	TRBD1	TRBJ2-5	TGTGCCAGCAGCTTAGGAGTCACAGGGGAAGAGACCCAGTACTTC	CASSLGVTGEETQYF
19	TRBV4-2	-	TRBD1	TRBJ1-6	TGTGCCAGCAGCCGAGACCGGGACAGGGTATCCTATATCGGTTCACCCCTCCACTTT	CASSRDRDRVSYIGSPLHF
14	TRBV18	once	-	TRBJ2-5	TGTGCCAGCTCCCAAGATCAGGGCTGGGAGACCCAGTACTTC	CASSQDQGWETQYF
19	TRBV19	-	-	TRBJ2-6	TGTGCCAGTAAATCACAGGGGGTAGCGGGAGAATCTGGGGCCAACGTCCTGACTTTC	CASKSQGVAGESGANVLTF
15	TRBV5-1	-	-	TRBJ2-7	TGCGCCAGCAGCTTTCAAGTCGGACTTCTCGACGAGCAGTACTTC	CASSFQVGLLDEQYF
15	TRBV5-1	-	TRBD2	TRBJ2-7	TGCGCCAGCAGCATCGGGACTAGCGGATCCTACGAGCAGTACTTC	CASSIGTSGSYEQYF
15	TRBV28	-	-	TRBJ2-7	TGTGCCAGCAGCACGAGTAGCGGCTTCTCCTACGAGCAGTACTTC	CASSTSSGFSYEQYF
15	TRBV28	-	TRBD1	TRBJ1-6	TGTGCCAGTCTCTGGGGCCAGGGGGCTTATTCACCCCTCCACTTT	CASLWGQGAYSPLHF
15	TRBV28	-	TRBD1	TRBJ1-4	TGTGCCAGCAGCCCCTGGACAGGTGATTTGCAAAAACTGTTTTTT	CASSPWTGDLQKLFF
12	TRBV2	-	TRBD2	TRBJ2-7	TGTGCCAGCAGTTACTCGACTAGCGGGATGTACTTC	CASSYSTSGMYF
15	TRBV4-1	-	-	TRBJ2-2	TGCGCCAGCAGCCAAATCACCGGGGGAGCCGGGGAGCTGTTTTTT	CASSQITGGAGELFF
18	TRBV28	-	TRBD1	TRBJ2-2	TGTGCCAGCAGTTTATGGACAGGGGGCCCCTATGACACCGGGGAGCTGTTTTTT	CASSLWTGGPYDTGELFF
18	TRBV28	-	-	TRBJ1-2	TGTGCCAGCAGTTTATATGGTACGGACGGGCGAACTTACTATGGCTACACCTTC	CASSLYGTDGRTYYGYTF
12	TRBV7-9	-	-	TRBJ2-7	TGTGCCAGCAGCCGGGACATCCTTGAGCAGTACTTC	CASSRDILEQYF
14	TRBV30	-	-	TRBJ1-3	TGTGCCTGGAGCCGGGGAGGGACTGGAAACACCATATATTTT	CAWSRGGTGNTIYF
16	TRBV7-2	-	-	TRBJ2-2	TGTGCCAGCAGCTTATTCAGGGGTATGGACACCGGGGAGCTGTTTTTT	CASSLFRGMDTGELFF
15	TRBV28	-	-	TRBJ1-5	TGTGCCAGCAGTTTAAGACATGTGGCCGATCAGCCCCAGCATTTT	CASSLRHVADQPQHF
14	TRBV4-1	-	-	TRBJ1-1	TGCGCCAGCAGCCAGGTTACGCGGGTCACTGAAGCTTTCTTT	CASSQVTRVTEAFF
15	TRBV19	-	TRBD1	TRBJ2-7	TGTGCCAGTCGGCGGGGGACAGGGAATATCTACGAGCAGTACTTC	CASRRGTGNIYEQYF
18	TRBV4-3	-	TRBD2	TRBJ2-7	TGCGCCAGCAGCCAAGAGGTTCCCTTTAGCGGGAGGGCCTACGAGCAGTACTTC	CASSQEVPFSGRAYEQYF
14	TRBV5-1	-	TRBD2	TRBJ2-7	TGCGCCAGCAGCTCTTCTAGCGGGAGGTACGAGCAGTACTTC	CASSSSSGRYEQYF
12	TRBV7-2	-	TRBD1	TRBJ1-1	TGTGCCAGCAGCCTACAGGGGGCCGGAGCTTTCTTT	CASSLQGAGAFF
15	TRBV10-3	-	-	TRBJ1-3	TGTGCCATCAGCCAAAATCAGGGTGGTGGAAACACCATATATTTT	CAISQNQGGGNTIYF
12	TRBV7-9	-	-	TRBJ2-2	TGTGCCAGCAGAAGAGTCAACGGGGAGCTGTTTTTT	CASRRVNGELFF
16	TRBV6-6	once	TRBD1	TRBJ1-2	TGTGCCAGCAGGTTAGGGACAGGGGGCTCTCAAGGTGGCTACACCTTC	CASRLGTGGSQGGYTF
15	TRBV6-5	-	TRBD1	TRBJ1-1	TGTGCCAGCAGCCGTCTTGGACAGGGAGGGACTGAAGCTTTCTTT	CASSRLGQGGTEAFF
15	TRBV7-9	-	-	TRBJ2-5	TGTGCCAGCAGCTTAGCCCGGTCGTCGGGGGCGGTCCAGTACTTC	CASSLARSSGAVQYF
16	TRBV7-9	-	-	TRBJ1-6	TGTGCCAGCAGCTTACGCGGCACACGGGGGCGATCACCCCTCCACTTT	CASSLRGTRGRSPLHF
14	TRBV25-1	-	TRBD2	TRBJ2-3	TGTGCCAGCTCCCTAGCGGGAGGGAGAGATACGCAGTATTTT	CASSLAGGRDTQYF
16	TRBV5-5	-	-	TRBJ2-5	TGTGCCAGCAGCTCCCCGTTGCGTCAGGGTCAAGAGACCCAGTACTTC	CASSSPLRQGQETQYF
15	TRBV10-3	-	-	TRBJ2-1	TGTGCCATCAGTGAGTGGAGGGCCTTATACAATGAGCAGTTCTTC	CAISEWRALYNEQFF
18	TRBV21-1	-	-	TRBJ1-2	TGTGCCAGCAGCACCACCGGACAGGGGGCAATCTGTGTCTATGGCTACACCTTC	CASSTTGQGAICVYGYTF
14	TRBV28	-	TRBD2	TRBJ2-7	TGTGCCAGCAGTTTTCTAGCGGGATTACGCGAGCAGTACTTC	CASSFLAGLREQYF
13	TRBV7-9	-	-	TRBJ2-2	TGTGCCAGCAGTAAGGAGGGTCCCGGGGAGCTGTTTTTT	CASSKEGPGELFF
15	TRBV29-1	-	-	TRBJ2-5	TGCAGCGTTGATTCATATACGGGACCCCGAGAGACCCAGTACTTC	CSVDSYTGPRETQYF
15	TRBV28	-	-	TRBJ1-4	TGTGCCAGCAGCCCCCCGCCGGACGGTAATGAAAAACTGTTTTTT	CASSPPPDGNEKLFF
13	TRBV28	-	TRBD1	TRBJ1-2	TGTGCCAGCAGTTTTCCAGGGGGGGCTGGCTACACCTTC	CASSFPGGAGYTF
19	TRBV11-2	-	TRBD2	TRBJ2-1	TGTGCCAGCAGCTTAGTAGGACCCGACGGGACTAGCGACTACAATGAGCAGTTCTTC	CASSLVGPDGTSDYNEQFF
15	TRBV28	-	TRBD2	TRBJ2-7	TGTGCCAGCAGTTTCCCTAGCGGGAGTTCCTACGAGCAGTACTTC	CASSFPSGSSYEQYF
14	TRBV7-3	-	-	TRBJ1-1	TGTGCCAGCAGCTTAAGTGTCCGGGAGGGTCAAGCTTTCTTT	CASSLSVREGQAFF
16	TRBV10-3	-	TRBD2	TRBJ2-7	TGTGCCACGCAAGGGACTAGCGGGAGTATTCGCGGCGAGCAGTACTTC	CATQGTSGSIRGEQYF